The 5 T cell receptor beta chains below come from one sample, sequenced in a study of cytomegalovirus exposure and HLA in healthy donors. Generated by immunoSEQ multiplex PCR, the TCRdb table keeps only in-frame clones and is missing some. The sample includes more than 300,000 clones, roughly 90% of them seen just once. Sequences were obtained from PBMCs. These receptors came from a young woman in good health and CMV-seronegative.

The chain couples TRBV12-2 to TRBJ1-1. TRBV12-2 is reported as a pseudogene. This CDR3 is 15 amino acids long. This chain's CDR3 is CASRLAIRRCTEAFF. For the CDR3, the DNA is TGTGCAAGTCGCTTAGCGATCCGTCGGTGCACTGAAGCTTTCTTT.

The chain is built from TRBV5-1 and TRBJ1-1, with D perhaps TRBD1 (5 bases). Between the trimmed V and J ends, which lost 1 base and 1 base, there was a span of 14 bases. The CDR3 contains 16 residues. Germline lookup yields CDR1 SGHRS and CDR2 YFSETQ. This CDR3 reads CASSLSSPGENTEAFF. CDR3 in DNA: TGCGCCAGCAGCTTGTCTTCCCCGGGGGAGAACACTGAAGCTTTCTTT.

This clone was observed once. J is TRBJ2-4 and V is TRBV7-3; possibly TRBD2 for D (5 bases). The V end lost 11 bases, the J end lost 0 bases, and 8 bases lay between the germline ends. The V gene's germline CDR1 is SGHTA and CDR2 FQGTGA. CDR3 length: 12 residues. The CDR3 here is CAASGAKNIQYF. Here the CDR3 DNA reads TGTGCCGCCAGCGGAGCCAAAAACATTCAGTACTTC.

CDR3 protein: CASSQAGRGNTEAFF. DNA of the CDR3: TGCGCCAGCAGCCAAGCCGGGAGGGGGAACACTGAAGCTTTCTTT. This chain uses TRBV4-1 with TRBJ1-1; maybe TRBD1 (5 bases). The CDR3 totals 15 residues. Trimming shortened V by 1 base and J by 1 base, and 10 bases separated the two germline ends. Germline CDR1 reads MGHRA; CDR2 reads YSYEKL.

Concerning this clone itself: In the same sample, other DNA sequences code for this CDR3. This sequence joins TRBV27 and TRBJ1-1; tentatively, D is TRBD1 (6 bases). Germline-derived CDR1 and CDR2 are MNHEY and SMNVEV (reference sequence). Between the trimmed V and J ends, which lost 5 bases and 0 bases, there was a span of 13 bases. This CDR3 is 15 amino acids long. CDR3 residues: CASSRQGQMNTEAFF. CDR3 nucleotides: TGTGCCAGCAGTCGCCAAGGACAGATGAACACTGAAGCTTTCTTT.